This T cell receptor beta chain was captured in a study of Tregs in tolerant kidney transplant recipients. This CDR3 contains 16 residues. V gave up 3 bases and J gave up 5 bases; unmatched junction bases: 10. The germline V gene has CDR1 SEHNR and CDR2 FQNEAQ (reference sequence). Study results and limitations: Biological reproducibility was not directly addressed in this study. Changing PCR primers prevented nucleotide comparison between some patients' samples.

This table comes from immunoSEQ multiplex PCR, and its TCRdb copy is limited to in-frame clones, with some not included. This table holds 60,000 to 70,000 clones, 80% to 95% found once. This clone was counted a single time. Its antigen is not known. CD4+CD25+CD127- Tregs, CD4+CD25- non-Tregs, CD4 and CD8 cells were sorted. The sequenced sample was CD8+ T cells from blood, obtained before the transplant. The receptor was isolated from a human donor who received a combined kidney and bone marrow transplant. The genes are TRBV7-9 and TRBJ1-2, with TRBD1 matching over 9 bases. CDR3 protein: CASSFWTGEGSYGYTF. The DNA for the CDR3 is TGTGCCAGCAGCTTTTGGACAGGGGAGGGGTCTTATGGCTACACCTTC.